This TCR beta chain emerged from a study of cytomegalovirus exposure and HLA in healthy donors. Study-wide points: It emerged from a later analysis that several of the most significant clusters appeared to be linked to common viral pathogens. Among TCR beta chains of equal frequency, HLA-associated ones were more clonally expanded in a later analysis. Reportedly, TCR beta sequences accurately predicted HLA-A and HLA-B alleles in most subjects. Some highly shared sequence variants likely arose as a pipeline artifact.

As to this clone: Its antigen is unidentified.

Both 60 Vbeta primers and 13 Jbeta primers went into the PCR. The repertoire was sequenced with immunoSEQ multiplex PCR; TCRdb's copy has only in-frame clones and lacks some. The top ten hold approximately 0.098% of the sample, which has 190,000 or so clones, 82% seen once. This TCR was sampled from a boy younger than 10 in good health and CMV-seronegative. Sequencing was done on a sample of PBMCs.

As DNA, the CDR3 is TGCGCCAGCAGCTTGGAACCCTCGGGGAAGCGGGGTACCCAAGAGACCCAGTACTTC. Its translation is CASSLEPSGKRGTQETQYF. The gene calls are TRBV5-1 and TRBJ2-5, with TRBD2 matching 7 bases. The CDR3 length is 19 residues. Germline V gene data show CDR1 as SGHRS and CDR2 as YFSETQ. J was trimmed by 1 base and V by 0 bases; bases with no gene match: 15.